These 31 T cell receptor beta chains were all obtained from the same sample, sequenced in a study of T cell responses to AZD1222 COVID-19 vaccine. TCRdb's copy holds only in-frame clones and misses some; the assay was immunoSEQ multiplex PCR. The table records about 100,000 clones, around 87% of them present only once. Sequencing was performed on peripheral blood, taken on day 0 of AZD1222 vaccination. The receptors were gathered from an adult in good health.

This sequence joins TRBV3-1 (or the pseudogene TRBV3-2) and TRBJ1-2; D perhaps matches TRBD1 (6 bases). Germline V gene data show CDR1 as LGHDT and CDR2 as YNNKEL (reference sequence). V lost 1 base and J lost 7, with 13 bases in between. This CDR3 comprises 14 residues. In DNA, the CDR3 is TGTGCCAGCAGCCAAGTTTTAACAGGGAGTGGCTACACCTTC. Amino acid sequence: CASSQVLTGSGYTF.

This rearrangement joins TRBV5-1 to TRBJ2-7; 9 nucleotides agree with TRBD2. This CDR3 has 15 amino acids. Germline CDR1 reads SGHRS; CDR2 reads YFSETQ. J was trimmed by 0 bases and V by 4 bases; bases with no gene match: 5. In DNA, the CDR3 is TGCGCCAGCAGCCCCCTAGCGGGAAGCTCCTACGAGCAGTACTTC. Its protein is CASSPLAGSSYEQYF.

The genes are TRBV7-9 and TRBJ1-2, with 11 bases aligning to TRBD1. CDR1 and CDR2 from the germline V gene are SEHNR and FQNEAQ (reference sequence). V dropped 2 bases and J dropped 7; count of bases not matched to a gene: 6. The CDR3 runs 15 residues. The CDR3 loop reads CASSLLGQGAGGYTF. The DNA for the CDR3 is TGTGCCAGCAGCTTATTAGGACAGGGGGCCGGTGGCTACACCTTC.

The chain's CDR3 is CASSPLQRGATDTQYF. The CDR3 DNA follows: TGTGCCAGCTCACCACTTCAGCGGGGGGCCACAGATACGCAGTATTTT. This chain links TRBV18 with TRBJ2-3; 9 bases are shared with TRBD2. CDR1 and CDR2 (germline): KGHSH, LQKENI. This CDR3 has 16 amino acids. V was clipped by 1 base and J by 2 bases; unmatched bases: 4.

The chain couples TRBV7-2 to TRBJ1-2; tentatively, D is TRBD1 (6 bases). V was pared by 2 bases and J by 6 bases, with 16 bases between. Per germline, CDR1 SGHTA and CDR2 FQGNSA. CDR3 length: 15 amino acids. The CDR3, as DNA: TGTGCCAGCAGCTTAAATTCAGGCAGGGGCAATGGCTACACCTTC. It translates to CASSLNSGRGNGYTF.

The V call is TRBV2, the J call TRBJ2-1; 7 nucleotides line up with TRBD2. CDR1 and CDR2 (germline): SNHLY, FYNNEI. The CDR3 has 14 amino acids. Trimming cost V 5 bases and J 1 base; bases outside gene matches: 2. The CDR3 region has the DNA TGTGCCAGCAGTAGACTAGCTTCCTACAATGAGCAGTTCTTC. Translating gives CASSRLASYNEQFF.

This rearrangement joins TRBV6-1 to TRBJ2-1, with 11 bases fitting TRBD2. Trimming took 2 bases from V and 3 from J; bases not matched to a gene: 6. CDR1 is MNHNS, CDR2 SASEGT, per germline. This CDR3 spans 17 amino acids. This CDR3 is CASSEPFGLAGYNEQFF. CDR3 nucleotides: TGTGCCAGCAGTGAACCGTTCGGACTAGCGGGCTACAATGAGCAGTTCTTC.

V gene TRBV6-5 combines with J gene TRBJ2-1; TRBD2 matches 7 bases. J gave up 6 bases and V 2 bases, and 7 bases lay outside the gene matches. CDR3 length: 15 residues. Germline-derived CDR1 and CDR2 are MNHEY and SVGAGI. CDR3 sequence (DNA): TGTGCCAGCAGTTACGCGGGGGACCGTTTCAATGAGCAGTTCTTC. Residues: CASSYAGDRFNEQFF.

This clone was detected a few times. This chain uses TRBV19 with TRBJ2-3, with D unresolved. The CDR3 totals 14 residues. CDR1 is LNHDA and CDR2 is SQIVND in the germline V gene (reference sequence). V shed 5 bases and J shed 6 bases, with 15 bases lying between them. CDR3 DNA sequence: TGTGCCAGTAGTCTGAAGTCCCCCCTCGATACGCAGTATTTT. Protein: CASSLKSPLDTQYF.

Only one count was recorded for this clone. The chain uses TRBV5-5 and TRBJ1-1; tentative D call: TRBD1 (5 bases). V dropped 1 base and J dropped 3 bases, with 10 bases sitting between them. Germline assignment: CDR1 SGHKS and CDR2 YYEKEE (reference sequence). This CDR3 has 14 amino acids. Written as DNA, the CDR3 is TGTGCCAGCAGCTTGCGGGGAGGGGACACTGAAGCTTTCTTT. Protein: CASSLRGGDTEAFF.

This chain joins TRBV7-9 and TRBJ2-5; tentatively, D is TRBD2 (5 bases). This CDR3 comprises 14 residues. Per germline, CDR1 SEHNR and CDR2 FQNEAQ (reference sequence). Trimming stripped 1 base from V and 5 bases from J, with 11 bases between. The CDR3 spells CASSLGGIEETQYF. In nucleotides, the CDR3 is TGTGCCAGCAGCTTAGGAGGGATTGAGGAGACCCAGTACTTC.

The chain employs TRBV6-5 and TRBJ1-5; possible D gene TRBD1, 5 bases. Germline V lookup: CDR1 MNHEY, CDR2 SVGAGI. The CDR3 has 15 residues. The V end lost 6 bases, the J end lost 5 bases, and 17 bases lay between the germline ends. The CDR3 region has the DNA TGTGCCAGCAGCGACCGGCAGGGTGGCGATCAGCCCCAGCATTTT. It is translated as CASSDRQGGDQPQHF.

The V call is TRBV7-9, the J call TRBJ2-5; the D gene is possibly TRBD1 (6 bases). This CDR3 region has 14 residues. From germline, CDR1 is SEHNR and CDR2 FQNEAQ (reference sequence). V shed 5 bases and J shed 8 bases, with 18 bases lying between them. The CDR3 nucleotides are TGTGCCAGCAGCGCCTGGGGACAAAAGGGAACCCAGTACTTC. It specifies CASSAWGQKGTQYF.

The V gene is TRBV4-3, the J gene TRBJ2-3; D not resolved. CDR1 and CDR2 from the germline V gene are LGHNA and YSLEER. Between the trimmed V and J ends, which lost 0 bases and 4 bases, there was a span of 8 bases. This CDR3 has 14 residues. CDR3 nucleotides: TGCGCCAGCAGCCAAGAGGGGATCCCAGATACGCAGTATTTT. This translates into CASSQEGIPDTQYF.

The chain recombines TRBV4-1 with TRBJ1-2; 8 positions agree with TRBD1. The length of the CDR3 is 14 residues. The trim removed 4 bases at V and 6 bases at J, leaving 7 bases unmatched. From germline, CDR1 is MGHRA and CDR2 YSYEKL. CDR3 in DNA: TGCGCCAGCAGCCGCGCGGACAGGGAGGATGGCTACACCTTC. This encodes CASSRADREDGYTF.

The chain links TRBV27 to TRBJ1-2; D remains unclear. Between the trimmed V and J ends, which lost 0 bases and 2 bases, there was a span of 4 bases. There are 13 residues in the CDR3. Germline V gives CDR1 MNHEY, CDR2 SMNVEV (reference sequence). The CDR3 DNA sequence: TGTGCCAGCAGTTTATCAGGGAACTATGGCTACACCTTC. Encoded protein: CASSLSGNYGYTF.

On this clone: Additional DNA sequences in this sample encode the identical CDR3. This chain joins TRBV6-1 and TRBJ2-5; 11 positions agree with TRBD2. This CDR3 has 15 amino acids. CDR1 and CDR2 (germline): MNHNS, SASEGT. V was clipped by 2 bases and J by 1 base; unmatched bases: 0. DNA for the CDR3: TGTGCCAGCAGTGAACTAGCGGGGGGCCAAGAGACCCAGTACTTC. Encoded protein: CASSELAGGQETQYF.

A few counts support this clone. The chain couples TRBV6-5 to TRBJ1-2; 8 bases line up with TRBD1. The CDR3 length is 15 residues. Trimming took 7 bases from V and 3 from J; bases not matched to a gene: 10. Germline CDR1 and CDR2: MNHEY and SVGAGI. The CDR3 sequence: CASTQGARGDYGYTF. In DNA form, the CDR3 reads TGTGCCAGCACGCAGGGGGCTAGAGGAGACTATGGCTACACCTTC.

This chain connects TRBV18 to TRBJ2-7, with 8 bases aligning to TRBD2. Unmatched junction bases numbered 10, after V lost 3 bases and J lost 0 bases. In germline, CDR1 is KGHSH, CDR2 LQKENI. This CDR3 is 17 amino acids long. CDR3 region: CASSPQLRGGTSYEQYF. The CDR3 DNA reads TGTGCCAGCTCACCTCAACTTCGGGGGGGGACCTCCTACGAGCAGTACTTC.

V is TRBV5-1 and J is TRBJ2-5; no clear D gene. The CDR3 is made up of 15 amino acids. From germline, CDR1 is SGHRS and CDR2 YFSETQ. Between the trimmed V and J ends, which lost 0 bases and 1 base, there was a span of 10 bases. The CDR3 sequence is CASSLDPHAQETQYF. The CDR3 coding sequence is TGCGCCAGCAGCTTGGACCCGCACGCCCAAGAGACCCAGTACTTC.

This rearrangement joins TRBV5-6 to TRBJ2-7; D may be TRBD1 or TRBD2 (5 bases each). The V and J ends lost 1 base and 2 bases respectively, with 10 bases between them. The CDR3 is made up of 14 amino acids. Germline values: CDR1 SGHDT, CDR2 YYEEEE. DNA of the CDR3: TGTGCCAGCAGCTTGTCCCCGGGGCCCTACGAGCAGTACTTC. Amino acids: CASSLSPGPYEQYF.

This chain joins TRBV10-3 and TRBJ1-1, with D perhaps TRBD1 (5 bases). V was clipped by 2 bases and J by 2 bases, with 12 bases between them. The germline V gene has CDR1 ENHRY and CDR2 SYGVKD. The CDR3 totals 15 residues. CDR3 loop: CAISEIGGSNTEAFF. The CDR3 coding sequence is TGTGCCATCAGTGAGATCGGGGGATCTAACACTGAAGCTTTCTTT.

This clone has more than one count but fewer than ten. The chain joins TRBV11-3 to TRBJ2-7; TRBD1 matches 8 bases. The V gene end was trimmed by 4 bases and the J gene end by 11 bases; junction bases not matched to a gene: 10. The CDR3 is 13 residues long. CDR1 and CDR2 from the germline V gene are SGHNT and YENEEA. The CDR3 here is CASSSSNRGIEYF. The CDR3 DNA sequence: TGTGCCAGCAGCTCATCGAACAGGGGGATCGAGTACTTC.

This clone was observed a handful of times. This chain joins TRBV7-2 and TRBJ2-3, with 9 bases identical to TRBD2. Germline loops: CDR1 SGHTA, CDR2 FQGNSA. The CDR3 spans 16 residues. V was clipped by 1 base and J by 4 bases; unmatched bases: 6. The CDR3 is CASSLVGGRAPDTQYF. CDR3 sequence (DNA): TGTGCCAGCAGCTTAGTAGGCGGGAGGGCCCCAGATACGCAGTATTTT.

The chain combines TRBV7-2 with TRBJ2-7; D might be TRBD2 (6 bases). The CDR3 length is 14 residues. V was cut by 4 bases and J by 4 bases, with 14 bases left in between. The germline gives CDR1 SGHTA, CDR2 FQGNSA. Here the CDR3 reads CASSSGGIQYEQYF. CDR3 in DNA: TGTGCCAGCAGCTCGGGCGGGATCCAATACGAGCAGTACTTC.

The chain uses TRBV27 and TRBJ1-1; no clear D gene. This CDR3 is 14 amino acids long. V gave up 7 bases and J gave up 4 bases, with 16 bases separating them. Germline V gene lookup returns CDR1 MNHEY and CDR2 SMNVEV (reference sequence). CDR3 DNA sequence: TGTGCCAGCACCCTCCAAGGGAGCCTCACTGAAGCTTTCTTT. Its protein is CASTLQGSLTEAFF.

The chain is built from TRBV6-5 and TRBJ1-5; 7 bases match TRBD1. With V trimmed by 2 bases and J by 2 bases, 3 bases remained unmatched. This CDR3 has 15 amino acids. The germline gives CDR1 MNHEY, CDR2 SVGAGI. For the CDR3, the DNA is TGTGCCAGCAGTTACGGAACAGGGGGCAATCAGCCCCAGCATTTT. Translating gives CASSYGTGGNQPQHF.

The CDR3 region is CASSQEGSTGELFF. CDR3 nucleotide sequence: TGTGCCAGCAGCCAAGAAGGTTCCACCGGGGAGCTGTTTTTT. The V and J genes are TRBV3-1 (or the pseudogene TRBV3-2) and TRBJ2-2; D gene unclear. The CDR3 has 14 residues. The germline V gene has CDR1 LGHDT and CDR2 YNNKEL (reference sequence). V lost 0 bases, J lost 4 bases, and 6 bases lay in between.

The CDR3 DNA reads TGCAGCGCAAGACAGGCGGGGGGCTCTGGGGCCAACGTCCTGACTTTC. This translates into CSARQAGGSGANVLTF. The chain is built from TRBV29-1 and TRBJ2-6; 8 bases match TRBD2. Trimming took 7 bases from V and 0 from J; bases not matched to a gene: 8. In germline, CDR1 is SQVTM, CDR2 ANQGSEA. The CDR3 is made up of 16 amino acids.

This rearrangement joins TRBV5-3 to TRBJ2-7; D may correspond to TRBD1 or TRBD2 (6 bases each). TRBV5-3 is an open reading frame, and its role is uncertain. The CDR3 length is 14 residues. Trimming left V 1 base short and J 2 bases short, with 10 bases between. In DNA, the CDR3 is TGTGCCAGAAGCTTGCCAAGGGGGGCCTACGAGCAGTACTTC. It translates to CARSLPRGAYEQYF.

This clone showed up just a few times. The chain couples TRBV5-1 to TRBJ1-4; D remains unclear. The CDR3 has 15 amino acids. The V and J ends lost 0 bases and 4 bases respectively, with 10 bases between them. CDR1 is SGHRS, CDR2 YFSETQ, per germline. CDR3 sequence: CASSLAGAFNEKLFF. CDR3 coding DNA: TGCGCCAGCAGCTTGGCAGGAGCATTTAATGAAAAACTGTTTTTT.